A single sample gave rise to the 3 T cell receptor beta chains below, sequenced in a study of blood T cells in healthy people across ages. The authors ran a second PCR of about 6 to 12 cycles using a sample-barcoded 5' primer and a J-beta primer mix. Each CDR3 protein is one row after TCRdb ran MiXCR on the 5' RACE reads. Here the sample spans over 1,500,000 distinct CDR3 sequences, roughly 43% being singletons. The material sequenced was blood. These receptor sequences come from a human donor in good health.

The chain uses TRBV27 and TRBJ2-7; 11 nucleotides match TRBD2. Germline V CDR1 and CDR2: MNHEY, SMNVEV (reference sequence). V lost 5 bases, J lost 2 bases, and 8 bases stayed unmatched. The CDR3 consists of 16 residues. The CDR3 reads CASSPSGGTKAYEQYF. The DNA of the CDR3 is TGTGCCAGCAGTCCTAGCGGGGGGACCAAAGCCTACGAGCAGTACTTC.

V is TRBV3-1 and J is TRBJ2-1; no firm D call. The V and J ends lost 1 base and 10 bases respectively, with 11 bases between them. The CDR3 is 13 amino acids. CDR1 and CDR2 from the germline V gene are LGHDT and YNNKEL (reference sequence). The CDR3 DNA is TGTGCCAGCAGCCAAGTTGGGCGCGTCGAGCAGTTCTTC. Protein sequence: CASSQVGRVEQFF.

There are a few counts of this clonotype. V usage is TRBV7-2 and J usage is TRBJ1-2; maybe TRBD1 (5 bases). Trimming cost V 3 bases and J 8 bases, with 13 bases left between them. The CDR3 runs to 13 residues. CDR1 is SGHTA, CDR2 FQGNSA, per germline. For the CDR3, the DNA is TGTGCCAGCAGCTTTAAGGGGCAAGGCGGCTACACCTTC. This gives the protein CASSFKGQGGYTF.